This T cell receptor (beta chain) was found in a study of T cell changes during pregnancy in multiple sclerosis. This CDR3 contains 14 residues. The germline V gene has CDR1 MNHEY and CDR2 SVGAGI. V lost 5 bases, J lost 9 bases, and 19 bases lay in between. TCRdb's table, derived via immunoSEQ multiplex PCR, lists solely in-frame clones and lacks some. The sample consists of about 75,000 clones, roughly 90% of them appearing once. The source is a female donor in good health, enrolled as a control in a pregnancy study. This rearrangement joins TRBV6-5 to TRBJ2-5, with D maybe TRBD2 (6 bases). The starting material was peripheral blood, obtained in the first trimester of pregnancy. CDR3 bases: TGTGCCAGCAGTCCTTCCGGGACTTCCGAGGCCCAGTACTTC. It translates to CASSPSGTSEAQYF.